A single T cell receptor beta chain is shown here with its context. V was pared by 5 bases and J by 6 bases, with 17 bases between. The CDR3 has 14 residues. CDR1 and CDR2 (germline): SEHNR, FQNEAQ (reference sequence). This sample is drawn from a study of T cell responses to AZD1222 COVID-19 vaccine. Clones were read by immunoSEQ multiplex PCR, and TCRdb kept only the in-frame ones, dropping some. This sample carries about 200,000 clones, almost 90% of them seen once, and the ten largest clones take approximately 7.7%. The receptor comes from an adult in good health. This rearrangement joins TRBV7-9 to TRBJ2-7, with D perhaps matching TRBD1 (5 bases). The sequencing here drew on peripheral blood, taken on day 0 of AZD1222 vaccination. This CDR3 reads CASSPGDSRAEQYF. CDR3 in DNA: TGTGCCAGCAGCCCTGGAGACAGCCGAGCCGAGCAGTACTTC. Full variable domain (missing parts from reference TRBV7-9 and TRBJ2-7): DTGVSQNPRHKITKRGQNVTFRCDPISEHNRLYWYRQTLGQGPEFLTYFQNEAQLEKSRLLSDRFSAERPKGSFSTLEIQRTEQGDSAMYLCASSPGDSRAEQYFGPGTRLTVT.